Listed below are T cell receptor beta chains from one sample, sequenced in a study of blood T cells in healthy people across ages. In TCRdb, the 5' RACE reads were re-called with MiXCR into one record per CDR3 protein. The repertoire has some 800,000 distinct CDR3 sequences, 20% to 25% of them found once; the top ten carry more than 3%. Another study also made use of these data, one on T cells of mothers and their children.

The sequencing sample was made of blood. The receptors stem from a boy aged 5 to 17 in good health. CDR3s include the opening cysteine and the closing phenylalanine or tryptophan. Fields, in order: J gene, V gene, D gene, clone size, CDR3 DNA, CDR3 protein. The D gene is left open where the match is weak. Some rows have no size entry. The others give once, few or many, or a class for an expanded clone.

>TRBJ1-2|TRBV7-4|NA|NA
TGTGCCAGCCAAAAAAGGACATCCGCTAACTATGGCTACACCTTC
CASQKRTSANYGYTF
>TRBJ1-4|TRBV4-2|NA|few
TGTGCCAGCAGCCAAGCGACCGGGGGGAATGAAAAACTGTTTTTT
CASSQATGGNEKLFF
>TRBJ1-1|TRBV13|NA|few
TGTGCCGGAGAGGGGAGAACCGGGTCTGAAGCTTTCTTT
CAGEGRTGSEAFF
>TRBJ2-7|TRBV29-1|NA|NA
TGCAGCGTTGGGCCGCACTACGAGCAGTACTTC
CSVGPHYEQYF
>TRBJ2-7|TRBV27|NA|many
TGTGCCAGCAGCCCCAGCTCAGGGGCCGGCTACGAGCAGTACTTC
CASSPSSGAGYEQYF
>TRBJ1-2|TRBV20-1|NA|few
TGCAGTGCTACACTCACAGGACAGCCTGAAGTTGGCTACACCTTC
CSATLTGQPEVGYTF
>TRBJ2-5|TRBV29-1|TRBD2|NA
TGCAGCGTTGAAGATTCTAGCGGGAGGAGGCAAGAGACCCAGTACTTC
CSVEDSSGRRQETQYF
>TRBJ2-1|TRBV7-9|TRBD1|few
TGTGCCAGCAGCTTAGTCGGGACAGTGTACAATGAGCAGTTCTTC
CASSLVGTVYNEQFF
>TRBJ2-3|TRBV6-2/TRBV6-3|TRBD2|NA
TGTGCCAGCAGCCCTCGTACCGGGGGGGCCGCAGATACGCAGTATTTT
CASSPRTGGAADTQYF
>TRBJ1-1|TRBV29-1|TRBD1|few
TGCAGCGCAAAGGACAGGGGTAACACTGAAGCTTTCTTT
CSAKDRGNTEAFF
>TRBJ2-5|TRBV9|NA|few
TGTGCCAGCAGTCGGGACCCTGTTTCGTCCCAGTACTTC
CASSRDPVSSQYF
>TRBJ2-1|TRBV10-3|NA|NA
TGTGCCATCAGTGAGGGTCGGGGGAATGAGCAGTTCTTC
CAISEGRGNEQFF
>TRBJ2-6|TRBV4-3|NA|few
TGCGCCAGCAGTCACGGCTTGGGGGGGGCGGGAAGCTCTGGGGCCAACGTCCTGACTTTC
CASSHGLGGAGSSGANVLTF
>TRBJ2-4|TRBV4-3|NA|NA
TGCGCCAGCAGCCTCCAACGATCGTCCTCAGCCAAAAACATTCAGTACTTC
CASSLQRSSSAKNIQYF
>TRBJ2-1|TRBV12-3/TRBV12-4|TRBD2|few
TGTGCCAGCAGTCCTAGCGGGATGGCCTCCTACAATGAGCAGTTCTTC
CASSPSGMASYNEQFF
>TRBJ2-7|TRBV7-9|TRBD1|many
TGTGCCAGCAGCCGGGACAGGGAGTACGAGCAGTACTTC
CASSRDREYEQYF
>TRBJ2-3|TRBV29-1|TRBD2|NA
TGCAGCGTTGCCGGAGTGGAGGGACTAGATAGCACAGATACGCAGTATTTT
CSVAGVEGLDSTDTQYF
>TRBJ1-2|TRBV6-5|NA|few
TGTGCCAGCCGGCGAGGTTTGGGGTCGGATGGCTACACCTTC
CASRRGLGSDGYTF
>TRBJ2-3|TRBV7-3|NA|once
TGTGCCAGCAGCTTAACGGGGCAGTATTTT
CASSLTGQYF
>TRBJ1-5|TRBV6-2/TRBV6-3|NA|NA
TGTGCCAGCAGCCATAACCCGGGACAATCCTACAATCAGCCCCAGCATTTT
CASSHNPGQSYNQPQHF
>TRBJ2-1|TRBV6-4|TRBD1|NA
TGTGCCAGCAGCGCGGACAGGGGGGGCTTGGATGAGCAGTTCTTC
CASSADRGGLDEQFF
>TRBJ2-3|TRBV10-3|TRBD2|NA
TGTGCCATCAGTGGCGGACTAGCGGGGGCAAATTCAGATACGCAGTATTTT
CAISGGLAGANSDTQYF
>TRBJ1-4|TRBV7-9|NA|NA
TGTGCCAGCAGCTTACAGTCGACTAATGAAAAACTGTTTTTT
CASSLQSTNEKLFF
>TRBJ2-3|TRBV9|NA|NA
TGTGCCAGCAGCGCCGACGAACCTAACGGGCACACAGATACGCAGTATTTT
CASSADEPNGHTDTQYF
>TRBJ1-1|TRBV7-2|NA|NA
TGTGCCAGCAGCTTAATGGGGCCCAGCCTAGATACTGAAGCTTTCTTT
CASSLMGPSLDTEAFF
>TRBJ2-1|TRBV6-2/TRBV6-3|NA|few
TGTGCCAGCAATCGGAAAGGGAGCTCCTACAATGAGCAGTTCTTC
CASNRKGSSYNEQFF
>TRBJ2-3|TRBV7-2|NA|NA
TGTGCCAGCAGCTCGGACAGAAGCACAGATACGCAGTATTTT
CASSSDRSTDTQYF
>TRBJ2-7|TRBV29-1|TRBD1|NA
TGCAGCGTACGACAGGGGGGTTCATCCTACGAGCAGTACTTC
CSVRQGGSSYEQYF
>TRBJ1-2|TRBV4-1|TRBD1|few
TGCGCCAGCAGCCACGGGGGACAGGGCCATGGCTACACCTTC
CASSHGGQGHGYTF
>TRBJ1-1|TRBV4-3|NA|NA
TGCGCCAGCAGCCAACCAGGACGGGGGGCGGGGGTGAGGATCACTGAAGCTTTCTTT
CASSQPGRGAGVRITEAFF
>TRBJ2-2|TRBV7-2|NA|few
TGTGCCAGCAGCTCCAGTGCAGGGAACACCGGGGAACTGTTTTTT
CASSSSAGNTGELFF
>TRBJ2-5|TRBV5-1|TRBD2|NA
TGCGCCAGCAGCTTGGGCATGCTAGCGGGAAGTCAAGAGACCCAGTACTTC
CASSLGMLAGSQETQYF
>TRBJ2-1|TRBV29-1|NA|once
TGCAGCATCTCTAGACAGCAGAGTTACAATGAGCAGTTCTTT
CSISRQQSYNEQFF
>TRBJ2-7|TRBV30|NA|NA
TGTGCCTGGAATTCGGGAACCTACGAGCAGTACTTC
CAWNSGTYEQYF
>TRBJ2-7|TRBV18|NA|NA
TGTGCCAGCTCACCAAAGTCTGGACACCCCTACGAGCAGTACTTC
CASSPKSGHPYEQYF
>TRBJ1-4|TRBV6-5|TRBD1|many
TGTGCCAGCAGTCTCCAGGGGGCAACTAATGAAAAACTGTTTTTT
CASSLQGATNEKLFF
>TRBJ2-3|TRBV24-1|TRBD1|few
TGTGCCACCAGTCACCGGGACAGGGCCACAGATACGCAGTATTTT
CATSHRDRATDTQYF
>TRBJ2-7|TRBV30|NA|NA
TGTGCCTGGAGCGGGGGCAGGTACGAGCAGTACTTC
CAWSGGRYEQYF
>TRBJ1-2|TRBV28|NA|NA
TGTGCCAGCAGTTTCCCAGGGAGGCTTGGCTACACCTTC
CASSFPGRLGYTF
>TRBJ2-1|TRBV6-2/TRBV6-3|NA|NA
TGTGCCAGCAGTTACTTCGACAATGAGCAGTTCTTC
CASSYFDNEQFF
>TRBJ1-4|TRBV20-1|NA|few
TGCAGCCCCGGTCGGGGGATCCGTCTGGATGAAAAACTGTTTTTT
CSPGRGIRLDEKLFF
>TRBJ2-7|TRBV23-1|TRBD1|few
TGCGCCACAAGGGACAGGAGCTCCTACGAGCAGTACTTC
CATRDRSSYEQYF
>TRBJ1-1|TRBV30|NA|few
TGTGCCTGGATTACGATGAACACTGAAGCTTTCTTT
CAWITMNTEAFF
>TRBJ2-1|TRBV20-1|NA|NA
TGCAGTGGTCCTCCTGGGAGTGCCCGCAATGAGCAGTTCTTC
CSGPPGSARNEQFF
>TRBJ2-5|TRBV20-1|NA|NA
TGCAGTGCTAGTTGGCCTGTACCCCAAGAGACCCAGTACTTC
CSASWPVPQETQYF
>TRBJ2-1|TRBV29-1|NA|NA
TGCAGCGTTGCGGGACCTAACAATGAGCAGTTCTTC
CSVAGPNNEQFF
>TRBJ2-3|TRBV12-3/TRBV12-4|NA|few
TGTGCCAGCAGCCCGGACCATGCACAGATTACGCAGTATTTT
CASSPDHAQITQYF
>TRBJ2-5|TRBV7-7|NA|few
TGTGCTAGCAGCTTCTTTTCAGGGTCCCAAGAGACCCAGTACTTC
CASSFFSGSQETQYF